The entry below describes one T cell receptor beta chain. Its matching antigen is unknown. The study used healthy donors as controls matched for age and sex. The sample belongs to a study of CD8 T cells in Susac syndrome. After extraction with the RNeasy kit, roughly 0.45 to 1 ug of the RNA was reverse transcribed using random hexamers. The immunoSEQ assay covered 54 Vbeta and 13 Jbeta segments for CDR3. A single record per CDR3 protein comes from TCRdb applying MiXCR to the immunoSEQ multiplex PCR reads. Of more than 150,000 distinct CDR3 sequences in the sample, roughly 94% were seen once. Findings of the study overall: It was acknowledged in the study that the number of individuals who were included in its TCR sequencing and HLA analysis was relatively small.

CDR3 length equals 15 residues. The germline gives CDR1 MNHNS, CDR2 SASEGT. Trimming took 4 bases from V and 2 from J; bases not matched to a gene: 4. What was sequenced was CD4+ T cells from PBMCs. The clonotype comes from a human donor in good health. The chain combines TRBV6-1 with TRBJ2-3; TRBD2 aligns across 9 bases. The CDR3 loop is CASSGTSALTDTQYF. The DNA for the CDR3 is TGTGCCAGCAGTGGGACTAGCGCACTCACAGATACGCAGTATTTT.